The present TCR beta chain was sequenced within a study of tumor and adjacent non-tumor tissue in lung cancer. Three rounds of nested PCR, following a modified ARM-PCR protocol, produced the TCRbeta library. MiXCR, run by TCRdb on the multiplex PCR reads, gives a single entry per CDR3 protein. This repertoire shows some 73,000 distinct CDR3 sequences, more than 80% found once; its top ten account for about 51%. The template was RNA from unsorted bulk tissue. This non-tumor lung sample came from over 3 cm beyond the tumor edge. This clonotype is labeled medium-sized. The germline V and J ends were trimmed by 6 bases and 5 bases, with 14 bases remaining between them. Germline V CDR1 and CDR2: DFQATT, SNEGSKA (reference sequence). This CDR3 region has 13 residues.

This receptor was taken from a man in his sixties with non-small cell lung cancer. V usage is TRBV20-1 and J usage is TRBJ1-5, with D possibly matching TRBD1 (5 bases). Sequences were obtained from distant non-tumor lung tissue. The CDR3, as DNA: TGCAGTGCCAGTCCGGGGGGAGATCAGCCCCAGCATTTT. Translated: CSASPGGDQPQHF.